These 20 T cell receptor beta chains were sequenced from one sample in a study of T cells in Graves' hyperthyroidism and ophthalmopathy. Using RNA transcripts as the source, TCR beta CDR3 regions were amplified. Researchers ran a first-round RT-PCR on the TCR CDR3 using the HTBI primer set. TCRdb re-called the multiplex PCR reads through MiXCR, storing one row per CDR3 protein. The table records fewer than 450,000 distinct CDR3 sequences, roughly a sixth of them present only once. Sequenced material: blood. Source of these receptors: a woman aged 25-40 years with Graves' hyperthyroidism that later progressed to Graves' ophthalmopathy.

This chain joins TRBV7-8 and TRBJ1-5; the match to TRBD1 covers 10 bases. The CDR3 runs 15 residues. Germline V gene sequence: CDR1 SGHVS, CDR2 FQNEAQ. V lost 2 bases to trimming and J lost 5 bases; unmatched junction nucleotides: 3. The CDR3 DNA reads TGTGCCAGCAGCTTAATGGGGACAGGGGATCAGCCCCAGCATTTT. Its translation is CASSLMGTGDQPQHF.

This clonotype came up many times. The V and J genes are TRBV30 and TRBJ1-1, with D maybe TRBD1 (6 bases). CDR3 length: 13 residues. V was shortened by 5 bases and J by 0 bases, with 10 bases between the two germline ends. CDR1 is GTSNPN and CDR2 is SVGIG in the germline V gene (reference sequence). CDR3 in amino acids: CAWGDTMNTEAFF. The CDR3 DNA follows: TGTGCCTGGGGGGACACCATGAACACTGAAGCTTTCTTT. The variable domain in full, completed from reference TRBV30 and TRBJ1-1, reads SQTIHQWPATLVQPVGSPLSLECTVEGTSNPNLYWYRQAAGRGLQLLFYSVGIGQISSEVPQNLSASRPQDRQFILSSKKLLLSDSGFYLCAWGDTMNTEAFFGQGTRLTVV.

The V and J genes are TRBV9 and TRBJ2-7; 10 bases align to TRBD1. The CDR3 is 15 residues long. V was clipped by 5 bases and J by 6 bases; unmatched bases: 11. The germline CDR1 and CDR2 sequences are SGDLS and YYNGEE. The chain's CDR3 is CASRLTGTGDGEQYF. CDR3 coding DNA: TGTGCCAGCAGACTTACCGGGACAGGGGACGGCGAGCAGTACTTC.

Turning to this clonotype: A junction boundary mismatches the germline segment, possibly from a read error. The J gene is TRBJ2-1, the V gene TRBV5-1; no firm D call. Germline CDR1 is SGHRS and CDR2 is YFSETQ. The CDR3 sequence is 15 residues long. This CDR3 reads CASSLLTPPYNERFF. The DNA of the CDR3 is TGCGCCAGCAGCTTACTGACGCCCCCATACAATGAGCGGTTCTTC.

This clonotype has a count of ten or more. CDR3 region: CASSQAPGQNSEQFF. CDR3 nucleotides: TGTGCCAGCAGCCAGGCCCCGGGACAAAATAGCGAGCAGTTCTTC. This sequence joins TRBV4-2 and TRBJ2-1, with D perhaps TRBD1 (6 bases). Germline lookup yields CDR1 LGHNA and CDR2 YNFKEQ. Trimming removed 3 bases at V and 10 bases at J, with 19 bases between. This CDR3 region has 15 residues.

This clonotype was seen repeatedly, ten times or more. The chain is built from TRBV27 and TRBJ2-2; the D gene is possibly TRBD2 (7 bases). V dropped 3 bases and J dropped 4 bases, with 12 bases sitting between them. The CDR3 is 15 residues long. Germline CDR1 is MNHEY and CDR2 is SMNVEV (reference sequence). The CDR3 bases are TGTGCCAGCAGTTTTTGGGGGGGCCCCACCGGGGAGCTGTTTTTT. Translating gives CASSFWGGPTGELFF.

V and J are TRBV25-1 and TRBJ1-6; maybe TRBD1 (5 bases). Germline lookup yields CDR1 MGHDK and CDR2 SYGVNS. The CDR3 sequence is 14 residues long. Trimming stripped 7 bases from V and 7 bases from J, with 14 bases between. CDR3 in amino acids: CASKPGTRNSPLHF. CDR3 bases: TGTGCCAGCAAGCCCGGGACGAGGAATTCACCCCTCCACTTT.

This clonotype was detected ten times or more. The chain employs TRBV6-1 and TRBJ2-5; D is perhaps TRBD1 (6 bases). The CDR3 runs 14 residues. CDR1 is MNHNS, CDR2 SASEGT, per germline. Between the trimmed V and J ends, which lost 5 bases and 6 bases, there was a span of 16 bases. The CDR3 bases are TGTGCCAGCAGTTCAGGCAGGGGCGTACAGACCCAGTACTTC. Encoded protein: CASSSGRGVQTQYF.

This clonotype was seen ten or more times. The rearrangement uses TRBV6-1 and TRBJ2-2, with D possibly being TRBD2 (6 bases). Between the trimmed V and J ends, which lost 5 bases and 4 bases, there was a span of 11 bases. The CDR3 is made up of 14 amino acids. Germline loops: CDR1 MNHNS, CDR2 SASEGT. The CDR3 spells CASSPSAGTGELFF. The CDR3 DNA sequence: TGTGCCAGCAGTCCTAGCGCCGGCACCGGGGAGCTGTTTTTT.

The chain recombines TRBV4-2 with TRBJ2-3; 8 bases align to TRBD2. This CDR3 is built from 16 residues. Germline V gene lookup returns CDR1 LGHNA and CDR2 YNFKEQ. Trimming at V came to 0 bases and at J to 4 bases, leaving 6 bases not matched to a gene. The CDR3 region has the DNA TGTGCCAGCAGCCAAGATTTCGCGGGGGGAGCAGATACGCAGTATTTT. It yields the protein CASSQDFAGGADTQYF.

The DNA of the CDR3 is TGTGCCAGCAGCTTAGGGCCGAACAGGGGGCCCAATCAGCCCCAGCATTTT. Amino acid sequence: CASSLGPNRGPNQPQHF. The rearrangement links TRBV7-8 to TRBJ1-5; 9 bases match TRBD1. V was clipped by 1 base and J by 3 bases; unmatched bases: 7. The CDR3 is 17 amino acids. Germline V lookup: CDR1 SGHVS, CDR2 FQNEAQ.

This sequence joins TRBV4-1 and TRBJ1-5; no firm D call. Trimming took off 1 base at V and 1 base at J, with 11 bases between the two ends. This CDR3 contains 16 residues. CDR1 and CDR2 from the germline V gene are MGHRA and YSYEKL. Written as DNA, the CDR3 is TGCGCCAGCAGCCAAGGACCGGACGTAAGCAATCAGCCCCAGCATTTT. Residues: CASSQGPDVSNQPQHF.

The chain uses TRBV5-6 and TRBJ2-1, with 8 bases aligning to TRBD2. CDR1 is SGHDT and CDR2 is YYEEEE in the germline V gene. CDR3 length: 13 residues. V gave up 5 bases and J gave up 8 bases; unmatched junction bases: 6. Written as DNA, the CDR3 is TGTGCCAGCAGGCCCCTCGGGGGGGATGAGCAGTTCTTC. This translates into CASRPLGGDEQFF.

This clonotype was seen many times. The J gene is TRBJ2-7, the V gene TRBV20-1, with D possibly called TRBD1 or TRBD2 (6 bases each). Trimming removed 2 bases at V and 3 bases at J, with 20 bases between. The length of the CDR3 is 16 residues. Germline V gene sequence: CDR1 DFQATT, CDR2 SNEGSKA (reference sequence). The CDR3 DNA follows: TGCAGTGCTAGAATTGGACAGTCGGGGGTCAGCTACGAGCAGTACTTC. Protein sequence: CSARIGQSGVSYEQYF.

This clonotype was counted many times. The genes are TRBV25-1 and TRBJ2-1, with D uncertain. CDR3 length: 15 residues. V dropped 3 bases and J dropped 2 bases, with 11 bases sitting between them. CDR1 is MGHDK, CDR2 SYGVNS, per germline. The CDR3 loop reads CASSDSSGTYNEQFF. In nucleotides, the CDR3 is TGTGCCAGCAGTGATTCCAGTGGGACCTACAATGAGCAGTTCTTC.

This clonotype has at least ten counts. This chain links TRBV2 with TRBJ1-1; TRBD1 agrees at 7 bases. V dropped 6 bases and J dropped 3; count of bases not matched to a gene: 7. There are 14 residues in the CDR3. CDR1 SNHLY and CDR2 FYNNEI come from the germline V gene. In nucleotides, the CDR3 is TGTGCCAGCAGCGTACAGGGGTGGGACACTGAAGCTTTCTTT. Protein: CASSVQGWDTEAFF.

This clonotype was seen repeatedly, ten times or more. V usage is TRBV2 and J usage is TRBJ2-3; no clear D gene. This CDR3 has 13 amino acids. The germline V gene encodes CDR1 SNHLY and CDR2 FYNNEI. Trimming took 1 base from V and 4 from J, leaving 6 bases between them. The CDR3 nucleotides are TGTGCCAGCAGTGAAGAACTATCAGATACGCAGTATTTT. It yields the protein CASSEELSDTQYF.

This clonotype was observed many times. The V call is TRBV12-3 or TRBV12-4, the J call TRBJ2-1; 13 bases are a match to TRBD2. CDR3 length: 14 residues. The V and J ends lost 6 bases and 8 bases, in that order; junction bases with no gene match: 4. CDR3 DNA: TGTGCCAGCAGAGGACTAGCGGGAGCTTATGAGCAGTTCTTC. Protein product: CASRGLAGAYEQFF.

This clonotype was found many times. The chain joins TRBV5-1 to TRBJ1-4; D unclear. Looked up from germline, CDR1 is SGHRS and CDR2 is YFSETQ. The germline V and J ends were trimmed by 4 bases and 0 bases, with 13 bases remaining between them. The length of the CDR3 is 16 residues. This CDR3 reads CASSRGQAATNEKLFF. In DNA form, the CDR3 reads TGCGCCAGCAGCCGCGGGCAGGCTGCAACTAATGAAAAACTGTTTTTT.

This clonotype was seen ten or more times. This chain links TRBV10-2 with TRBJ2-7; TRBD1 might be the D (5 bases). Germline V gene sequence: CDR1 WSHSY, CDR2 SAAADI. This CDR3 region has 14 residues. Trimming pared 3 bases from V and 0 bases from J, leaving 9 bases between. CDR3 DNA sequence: TGCGCCAGCAGTGACGCAGGGTCCTCCTACGAGCAGTACTTC. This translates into CASSDAGSSYEQYF.